The TCR beta chain described here comes from a study of T-cell memory formation after mild COVID-19 (dated by TCRdb to about 2021). For the study in its entirety: Most TCR sequence clusters were specific to one of the two donors. In two donors, T-cell clones that expanded and contracted after mild COVID-19 were followed by sequencing TCRalpha and TCRbeta repertoires longitudinally. Two young, previously healthy adult volunteers made up the cohort, one male and one female.

Sequencing was carried out with an Illumina NovaSeq 6000. TCRalpha and TCRbeta cDNA libraries were constructed by 5'RACE with constant-segment primers, with sample barcodes and unique molecular identifiers being introduced. Trizol reagent was used to extract RNA from every sample. Libraries were amplified in two PCR steps, with a second sample barcode and Illumina TruSeq adapters added in the second step. Libraries were sequenced on an Illumina NovaSeq with 2 x 150 bp paired-end reads. In the original analysis: Reads were demultiplexed and collapsed into UMI-guided consensus sequences with migec v1.2.7. Using mixcr v2.1.11, UMI consensuses were aligned to TRA and TRB V and J templates and then assembled into clonotypes. Expanded or contracted clonotypes were those called significant by both edgeR and NoisET, with noise models trained on biological replicates. For edgeR calls, the cutoffs were a false discovery rate-adjusted p below 0.01 and a log2 fold-change threshold of 1. As an exploratory analysis of dynamics, max-normalized trajectories of the 1000 most abundant clonotypes were examined with PCA combined with hierarchical clustering. Separately sequenced CD4+ and CD8+ repertoires were used to assign a CD4 or CD8 phenotype to each responding clone. Clones were called with MiXCR by TCRdb after fastp trimmed the public reads at Q25, and only in-frame beta chains were retained. All rows with the same CDR3 protein become a single entry with the most common DNA and genes. TCRdb's processing, not the study's, gives the V and J calls here. This sample has some 450,000 distinct CDR3 sequences in its table, and 18% of those were observed once. The top ten hold 20% to 25% of the sample.

On the study overall, not on this receptor specifically: Contracting CD4+ clones appeared mostly in the CM and EM memory subsets, whereas CD8+ clones were enriched in EMRA. SARS-CoV-2 specificity of the second-wave clones peaking on day 37 was not confirmed. The study included only a couple of mild cases, and larger cohorts that include severe cases with pre-infection samples were judged to be necessary. Clones that contracted from day 15 to 85 showed balanced CD4/CD8 phenotypes, whereas a second wave of clones that expanded from day 15 to 37 leaned towards CD4+. Some responding clones were found in pre-infection memory, which suggests that pre-existing cross-reactive memory T cells took part in the SARS-CoV-2 response.

V is cut by 4 bases and J by 4 bases, and the space between the germline ends is 14 bases. Measured from the cysteine to the phenylalanine, the CDR3 is 14 residues long. The CDR3 DNA has 42 bases and is translated from base 1. From the germline V gene, CDR1 is SGHRS and CDR2 is YFSETQ. Ficoll-Paque density gradient centrifugation was used to isolate PBMCs. Concerning this clonotype itself: Its target antigen remains unknown. Base qualities were left out, and no much larger clone turns up one base away.

The chain was built from TRBV5-1 and TRBJ1-2; 5 matching bases give a weak D call of TRBD1. The material sequenced was PBMCs or a T cell subset sorted from them (not recorded which). This receptor was taken from a man aged 18 to 29 who had mild COVID-19 (a few samples of this study predate the infection). The sample titles of this study are shuffled in the database, so cell type and time point are left out; the donor was told from shared clones. CDR3 region: CASSPSPGGYGYTF. The nucleotides read TGCGCCAGCAGCCCATCTCCCGGGGGCTATGGCTACACCTTC.